One and the same sample provided the 4 T cell receptor beta chains below, sequenced in a study of blood T cells in healthy people across ages. It was with a sample-barcoded 5' primer and a J-beta primer mix that a second PCR of roughly 7 to 12 cycles was run. MiXCR, run by TCRdb on the 5' RACE reads, gives a single entry per CDR3 protein. The sample contains about 640,000 distinct CDR3 sequences, 25% to 30% of which appear only once. Material for sequencing was blood. The source is a woman aged 80 or over in good health.

As for this clonotype: With a much larger clone just one base away, this may be a read error. The chain links TRBV7-2 to TRBJ2-7, with TRBD2 matching over 11 bases. The CDR3 extends over 17 amino acids. V dropped 0 bases and J dropped 6; count of bases not matched to a gene: 10. Per the germline V gene, CDR1 is SGHTA and CDR2 is FQGNSA. The chain's CDR3 is CASSLALGLAGGCEQYF. Written as DNA, the CDR3 is TGTGCCAGCAGCTTAGCGCTCGGGCTAGCGGGGGGCTGCGAGCAGTACTTC. Combining the CDR3 with reference TRBV7-2 and TRBJ2-7 gives the whole variable domain GAGVSQSPSNKVTEKGKDVELRCDPISGHTALYWYRQSLGQGLEFLIYFQGNSAPDKSGLPSDRFSAERTGGSVSTLTIQRTQQEDSAVYLCASSLALGLAGGCEQYFGPGTRLTVT.

There are many counts of this clonotype. The V gene is TRBV30, the J gene TRBJ2-7; 10 bases are shared with TRBD2. This CDR3 is 13 amino acids long. CDR1 and CDR2 (germline): GTSNPN, SVGIG (reference sequence). V dropped 4 bases and J dropped 7; count of bases not matched to a gene: 7. The CDR3: CAWNSGGAGEQYF. Here the CDR3 DNA reads TGTGCCTGGAACAGCGGGGGGGCTGGTGAGCAGTACTTC.

This clonotype was counted only a few times. This chain links TRBV27 with TRBJ1-1, with a tentative D call TRBD1 (5 bases). CDR1 and CDR2 (germline): MNHEY, SMNVEV (reference sequence). Trimming left V 4 bases short and J 1 base short, with 10 bases between. This CDR3 spans 14 amino acids. In DNA, the CDR3 is TGTGCCAGCAGTTCATGGGACGGGAACACTGAAGCTTTCTTT. Translation gives CASSSWDGNTEAFF.

This clonotype was detected a few times. This chain links TRBV30 with TRBJ2-5, with 10 bases fitting TRBD1. Trimming at V came to 3 bases and at J to 7 bases, leaving 11 bases not matched to a gene. Looked up from germline, CDR1 is GTSNPN and CDR2 is SVGIG (reference sequence). This CDR3 contains 15 residues. The CDR3 region is CAWSAMTGGSGTQYF. In nucleotides, the CDR3 is TGTGCCTGGAGCGCGATGACAGGGGGCAGCGGGACCCAGTACTTC.